The clone carrying this TCR beta chain ranks as medium-sized. What it binds is unknown. Within a library made for alpha chains, this beta chain is off target, and its count is uninformative. This entry belongs to a study of spatial heterogeneity in lung cancer. The V gene's germline CDR1 is SNHLY and CDR2 FYNNEI. The CDR3 is made up of 12 amino acids. V was pared by 11 bases and J by 4 bases, with 14 bases between. TCRdb recomputed calls from the 5' RACE reads with MiXCR, one row per CDR3 protein. Seen here are under 1,500 distinct CDR3 sequences, approximately 14% observed once, and the top ten hold less than 40%. Time point defined: sample taken at primary tumor resection. The authors sequenced whole RNA from tumor, nontumor lung or frozen PBMC without sorting. Broader study findings: Coverage of tumor T cells was estimated at 6% to 7.5% for alpha chains and 11% to 15% for beta chains. Counts of expanded alpha and beta TCRs within tumors tracked the tumor nonsynonymous mutation count.

The chain joins TRBV2 to TRBJ1-2, with D perhaps TRBD1 (6 bases). Specimen: lung tumor tissue, collected at surgery. The sequence derives from a male donor with early-stage non-small cell lung cancer. Written as DNA, the CDR3 is TGTGCCGGCGGGGGGCGCAGCTATGGCTACACCTTC. Translated: CAGGGRSYGYTF.